The 26 T cell receptor beta chains below were found in one sample sequenced in a study of glioma-infiltrating T cells. Amplification of TCR alpha and beta CDR3 regions from RNA used iRepertoire nested multiplex PCR. TCRdb independently ran MiXCR on the multiplex PCR reads; one entry per CDR3 protein. The sample records about 130,000 distinct CDR3 sequences, roughly a quarter being singletons. The sequenced material came from glioma tissue, nonneoplastic brain tissue, or PBMCs (not recorded which). These receptors all come from a human donor with low-grade glioma or glioblastoma, undergoing nonglioma brain surgery, or in good health (not recorded which).

The chain joins TRBV4-1 to TRBJ2-7; the D is unclear. CDR1 and CDR2 from the germline V gene are MGHRA and YSYEKL. This CDR3 comprises 13 residues. CDR3 region: CASSLDWDNEQYV. The CDR3 bases are TGTGCCAGCAGCTTAGACTGGGATAACGAGCAGTACGTC.

This clonotype came up a few times. The chain joins TRBV7-9 to TRBJ1-1, with D maybe TRBD1 (6 bases). CDR1 and CDR2 from the germline V gene are SEHNR and FQNEAQ (reference sequence). This CDR3 spans 14 amino acids. With 5 bases removed from V and 6 bases from J, the gap between germline ends came to 16 bases. The CDR3 DNA follows: TGTGCCAGCAGCCCCAAGGGGGGGCGGGCTGAAGCTTTCTTT. Translation: CASSPKGGRAEAFF.

In its sample, this clonotype was seen many times. DNA for the CDR3: TGTGCCAGCAGACAGGGCGGGGGGTACGAGCAGTACGTC. Translated: CASRQGGGYEQYV. The rearrangement uses TRBV6-1 and TRBJ2-7; 8 nucleotides align to TRBD2. The germline CDR1 and CDR2 sequences are MNHNS and SASEGT. The CDR3 length is 13 residues. The V segment lost 6 bases and the J segment 4 bases; nucleotides outside the gene matches: 5.

The V call is TRBV7-8, the J call TRBJ2-7, with a possible D match to TRBD1 (5 bases). Per germline, CDR1 SGHVS and CDR2 FQNEAQ. V lost 1 base, J lost 6 bases, and 16 bases lay in between. The CDR3 runs to 15 residues. The CDR3 DNA reads as TGTGCCAGCAGCTTAGAAACAGGACCTTCTTTCGAGCAGTACGTC. Amino acids: CASSLETGPSFEQYV.

The chain couples TRBV20-1 to TRBJ2-2, with a tentative D call TRBD1 (6 bases). With 6 bases removed from V and 4 bases from J, the gap between germline ends came to 15 bases. Per the germline V gene, CDR1 is DFQATT and CDR2 is SNEGSKA (reference sequence). CDR3 length: 14 amino acids. The CDR3 protein is CSALGGQRTGELFF. CDR3 coding DNA: TGCAGTGCCCTTGGGGGACAACGCACCGGGGAGCTGTTTTTT.

The chain carries TRBV15 and TRBJ1-2; the D gene is possibly TRBD1 (5 bases). The CDR3 contains 17 residues. Germline V lookup: CDR1 LNHNV, CDR2 YYDKDF (reference sequence). DNA for the CDR3: TGTGACACAAGCAGACACACTATCTCGGGACCAAACTATGGCTACACCTTC. Translation: CDTSRHTISGPNYGYTF.

This clonotype has only a few counts. The V call is TRBV6-1, the J call TRBJ1-4; the match to TRBD1 covers 8 bases. With V trimmed by 7 bases and J by 7 bases, 5 bases remained unmatched. There are 13 residues in the CDR3. CDR1 and CDR2 (germline): MNHNS, SASEGT. The CDR3 DNA is TGTGCCAGCAAAGGACAGGGAGGTGAAAAACTGTTTTTT. This encodes CASKGQGGEKLFF.

The sample holds a few counts of this clonotype. The chain uses TRBV29-1 and TRBJ2-3, with 8 bases fitting TRBD1. The J segment lost 4 bases and the V segment lost 0 bases, leaving 6 bases of the junction unmatched. Germline V gene data show CDR1 as SQVTM and CDR2 as ANQGSEA. The CDR3 is made up of 15 amino acids. The CDR3 sequence: CSVEDLRGPADTQYF. The CDR3 DNA follows: TGCAGCGTTGAAGATCTCAGGGGGCCCGCAGATACGCAGTATTTT.

For the CDR3, the DNA is TGTGCCAGCAGCCGCGACAGGCCCTATGGCTACACCTTC. Residues: CASSRDRPYGYTF. The V gene is TRBV11-2, the J gene TRBJ1-2, with a tentative D call TRBD1 (6 bases). Germline V CDR1 and CDR2: SGHAT, FQNNGV. The CDR3 sequence is 13 residues long. V gave up 5 bases and J gave up 4 bases, with 11 bases separating them. The entire variable domain, with the rest obtained from reference TRBV11-2 and TRBJ1-2, is as follows: EAGVAQSPRYKIIEKRQSVAFWCNPISGHATLYWYQQILGQGPKLLIQFQNNGVVDDSQLPKDRFSAERLKGVDSTLKIQPAKLEDSAVYLCASSRDRPYGYTFGSGTRLTVV.

This clonotype has only a few counts. The rearrangement joins TRBV6-4 to TRBJ2-5, with unresolved D. The CDR3 runs to 11 residues. Germline lookup yields CDR1 MRHNA and CDR2 SNTAGT. The germline V and J ends were trimmed by 3 bases and 5 bases, with 4 bases remaining between them. CDR3 nucleotide sequence: TGTGCCAGCAGTGAAAAGGAGACCCAGTACTTC. Its protein product is CASSEKETQYF.

This clonotype was counted ten times or more. This chain joins TRBV27 and TRBJ1-1, with no clear D. V was shortened by 2 bases and J by 5 bases, with 9 bases between the two germline ends. The CDR3 covers 13 residues. Germline V gene sequence: CDR1 MNHEY, CDR2 SMNVEV (reference sequence). The DNA of the CDR3 is TGTGCCAGCAGTTTAAGTAGGGAGACTGAAGCTTTCTTT. Its translation is CASSLSRETEAFF.

This chain uses TRBV11-2 with TRBJ1-6; the D gene is possibly TRBD1 (5 bases). V was pared by 2 bases and J by 7 bases, with 15 bases between. The CDR3 runs 16 residues. The germline V gene has CDR1 SGHAT and CDR2 FQNNGV. CDR3 sequence (DNA): TGTGCCAGCAGCTTAAGCCTTGGGGACTCAAATTCACCCCTCCACTTT. Translating it yields CASSLSLGDSNSPLHF.

The table lists this clonotype with many counts. V and J are TRBV7-2 and TRBJ2-3; perhaps TRBD2 as D (5 bases). Germline CDR1 reads SGHTA; CDR2 reads FQGNSA. The CDR3 length is 16 residues. V shed 3 bases and J shed 2 bases, with 15 bases lying between them. This chain's CDR3 is CASSFGDYAYTDTQYF. The CDR3 nucleotides are TGTGCCAGCAGCTTTGGTGACTACGCATACACAGATACGCAGTATTTT.

This clonotype was found once. The genes are TRBV5-1 and TRBJ2-1, with a tentative D call TRBD1 (5 bases). Germline loops: CDR1 SGHRS, CDR2 YFSETQ. V was pared by 0 bases and J by 4 bases, with 11 bases between. This CDR3 comprises 15 residues. The CDR3 sequence is CASSLDQGSYNEQFF. The CDR3 DNA reads as TGCGCCAGCAGCTTGGATCAGGGTTCGTACAATGAGCAGTTCTTC.

Regarding this clonotype: One base away lies a much larger clone, so this may be a sequencing read error. This chain uses TRBV12-3 or TRBV12-4 with TRBJ1-4, with a tentative D call TRBD1 (5 bases). The CDR3 is made up of 14 amino acids. Here the CDR3 DNA reads TGTGCCAGCAGGTCCGGGACGCCCTACGAAAAACTGTCTTTT. It yields the protein CASRSGTPYEKLSF.

The V call is TRBV4-1, the J call TRBJ2-1, with D hard to call. CDR1 and CDR2 (germline): MGHRA, YSYEKL. The germline V and J ends were trimmed by 0 bases and 8 bases, with 8 bases remaining between them. CDR3 length: 13 amino acids. The CDR3 DNA follows: TGCGCCAGCAGCCAAGAAAGGTTGGATGAGCAGTTCTTC. It codes for CASSQERLDEQFF.

This clonotype was seen a single time. A read error may produce the germline difference seen at one junction end. This rearrangement joins TRBV15 to TRBJ1-1; D uncertain. Germline CDR1 is LNHNV and CDR2 is YYDKDF (reference sequence). This CDR3 spans 17 amino acids. The CDR3 protein is CATSRVGVRGPNTETFF. The DNA for the CDR3 is TGTGCCACCAGCAGAGTCGGGGTGAGAGGCCCGAACACTGAAACTTTCTTT.

This rearrangement joins TRBV6-2 or TRBV6-3 to TRBJ2-5; D is possibly TRBD2 (7 bases). CDR3 length: 14 residues. Germline V lookup: CDR1 MNHEY, CDR2 SVGEGT. Trimming cost V 2 bases and J 7 bases, with 14 bases left between them. The CDR3, as DNA: TGTGCCAGCAGTTACGGGGGGGGCCAGGGGACCCAGTACTTC. Amino acids: CASSYGGGQGTQYF.

The table lists this clonotype with a count of one. This likely comes from a read error, as the CDR3 has no conserved phenylalanine or tryptophan at its end. This rearrangement joins TRBV11-2 to TRBJ2-3; D gene ambiguous. CDR3 size: 15 residues. Germline-derived CDR1 and CDR2 are SGHAT and FQNNGV. V gave up 5 bases and J gave up 8 bases, with 20 bases separating them. DNA of the CDR3: TGTGCCAGCAGCCCCCTGATGGGCCAACATGGTACGCAGTATCTT. It specifies CASSPLMGQHGTQYL.

The table lists this clonotype with a few counts. V and J are TRBV27 and TRBJ1-3; D remains ambiguous. Germline V gene data show CDR1 as MNHEY and CDR2 as SMNVEV (reference sequence). The CDR3 contains 14 residues. V lost 7 bases and J 0 bases, leaving 10 bases between the germline ends. The CDR3: CASITTVSGNTIYF. The CDR3 region has the DNA TGTGCCAGCATTACGACGGTCTCTGGAAACACCATATATTTT.

There are many counts of this clonotype. V is TRBV6-1 and J is TRBJ2-7; 8 bases agree with TRBD1. CDR1 is MNHNS and CDR2 is SASEGT in the germline V gene. The CDR3 contains 13 residues. With V trimmed by 6 bases and J by 5 bases, 6 bases remained unmatched. CDR3 in amino acids: CASRKDRVDEQYV. In DNA, the CDR3 is TGTGCCAGCAGAAAGGACAGGGTGGACGAGCAGTACGTC.

The chain uses TRBV2 and TRBJ2-3, with D possibly being TRBD2 (6 bases). V lost 6 bases, J lost 11 bases, and 15 bases lay in between. Germline assignment: CDR1 SNHLY and CDR2 FYNNEI. This CDR3 spans 12 amino acids. The DNA for the CDR3 is TGTGCCAGCAGGGGCTTGGGAGGACTGCAGTATTTT. This codes for CASRGLGGLQYF. Together with reference TRBV2 and TRBJ2-3, the CDR3 gives the full variable domain: EPEVTQTPSHQVTQMGQEVILRCVPISNHLYFYWYRQILGQKVEFLVSFYNNEISEKSEIFDDQFSVERPDGSNFTLKIRSTKLEDSAMYFCASRGLGGLQYFGPGTRLTVL.

This clonotype was observed a few times. The chain employs TRBV6-1 and TRBJ2-1, with 7 bases identical to TRBD1. Losses at the gene ends were 7 bases for V and 4 bases for J; bases not matched to a gene: 10. CDR3 size: 15 residues. The germline V gene encodes CDR1 MNHNS and CDR2 SASEGT. The CDR3 reads CASTATRTGYNEQFF. CDR3 sequence (DNA): TGTGCCAGCACTGCAACAAGGACAGGTTACAATGAGCAGTTCTTC.

The CDR3 loop is CASSLSWGSGELFF. CDR3 DNA: TGTGCCAGCAGCTTAAGTTGGGGTTCCGGGGAGCTGTTTTTT. This chain joins TRBV11-2 and TRBJ2-2; no definite D call. V lost 2 bases and J lost 6, with 10 bases in between. Germline CDR1 reads SGHAT; CDR2 reads FQNNGV. This CDR3 is 14 amino acids long.

Many counts were recorded for this clonotype. The chain carries TRBV7-2 and TRBJ2-2; the match to TRBD2 covers 8 bases. This CDR3 is built from 14 residues. The J segment lost 4 bases and the V segment lost 5 bases, leaving 3 bases of the junction unmatched. The V gene's germline CDR1 is SGHTA and CDR2 FQGNSA. In nucleotides, the CDR3 is TGTGCCAGCAGCCGGGGGGGTAGCACCGGGGAGCTGTTTTTT. Protein sequence: CASSRGGSTGELFF.

The V call is TRBV29-1, the J call TRBJ2-7; TRBD1 is a possible D gene (6 bases). The length of the CDR3 is 11 residues. The germline V gene encodes CDR1 SQVTM and CDR2 ANQGSEA. The ends were cut back, 7 bases at V and 4 bases at J, with 11 bases in the middle. The CDR3 nucleotides are TGCAGCGCCGGGACAACTTACGAGCAGTACGTC. Its protein product is CSAGTTYEQYV.